A single sample is the source of the 23 T cell receptor beta chains below, sequenced in a study of blood T cell repertoires in COVID-19. The repertoire was sequenced with immunoSEQ multiplex PCR; TCRdb's copy has only in-frame clones and lacks some. The sample holds approximately 70,000 clones, 84% seen once. The sequencing input was peripheral blood. All receptors derive from a woman aged 55-69 years with acute or convalescent COVID-19.

This rearrangement joins TRBV5-8 to TRBJ1-2; possible D gene TRBD1, 6 bases. V gave up 4 bases and J gave up 3 bases, with 19 bases separating them. This CDR3 is 16 amino acids long. From germline, CDR1 is SGHTS and CDR2 YDEGEE. DNA for the CDR3: TGTGCCAGCAGCACAGGAACAGGGACGGGCTACTATGGCTACACCTTC. Translating it yields CASSTGTGTGYYGYTF.

The V gene is TRBV2, the J gene TRBJ2-7; 8 positions match TRBD1. V shed 7 bases and J 6 bases; nucleotides not matched to a gene: 17. CDR3 length: 16 residues. CDR1 SNHLY and CDR2 FYNNEI come from the germline V gene. This CDR3 reads CASKPSQGALGGEQYF. Here the CDR3 DNA reads TGTGCCAGCAAACCATCTCAGGGGGCCCTCGGGGGCGAGCAGTACTTC.

The V call is TRBV12-3 or TRBV12-4, the J call TRBJ2-7, with unresolved D. There are 13 residues in the CDR3. The V gene lost 5 bases and the J gene lost 0 bases, with 8 bases spanning the gap. The chain's CDR3 is CASSIDNSYEQYF. CDR3 coding DNA: TGTGCCAGCAGTATAGACAACTCCTACGAGCAGTACTTC.

V usage is TRBV2 and J usage is TRBJ2-3; TRBD2 matches 8 bases. Unmatched junction bases numbered 7, after V lost 5 bases and J lost 3 bases. There are 15 residues in the CDR3. Germline V lookup: CDR1 SNHLY, CDR2 FYNNEI. This chain's CDR3 is CASSLDGGVTDTQYF. CDR3 nucleotide sequence: TGTGCCAGCAGTCTAGACGGGGGGGTTACAGATACGCAGTATTTT.

The chain couples TRBV11-1 to TRBJ1-1, with TRBD1 as a possible D gene (6 bases). The CDR3 contains 15 residues. Looked up from germline, CDR1 is SGHAT and CDR2 is FQDESV (reference sequence). Deletions cut 1 base from V and 6 bases from J, with 15 bases between. The CDR3 DNA reads as TGTGCCAGCAGCTTAGACGTTTTAGGGGGACCTGAAGCTTTCTTT. Its protein is CASSLDVLGGPEAFF.

The J gene is TRBJ2-5, the V gene TRBV5-1, with 8 bases lining up with TRBD1. Per the germline V gene, CDR1 is SGHRS and CDR2 is YFSETQ. This CDR3 region has 16 residues. V was pared by 3 bases and J by 2 bases, with 9 bases of the junction left unmatched. The CDR3 here is CASSSQVDRAQETQYF. Here the CDR3 DNA reads TGCGCCAGCAGCTCCCAGGTGGACAGGGCTCAAGAGACCCAGTACTTC. The variable domain in full, completed from reference TRBV5-1 and TRBJ2-5, reads KAGVTQTPRYLIKTRGQQVTLSCSPISGHRSVSWYQQTPGQGLQFLFEYFSETQRNKGNFPGRFSGRQFSNSRSEMNVSTLELGDSALYLCASSSQVDRAQETQYFGPGTRLLVL.

J is TRBJ1-1 and V is TRBV20-1; the match to TRBD1 covers 9 bases. Germline trimming cut 6 bases from V and 10 bases from J; bases unmatched to any gene: 3. This CDR3 is 10 amino acids long. Germline V gene lookup returns CDR1 DFQATT and CDR2 SNEGSKA (reference sequence). This CDR3 reads CSAQDRGAFF. CDR3 DNA: TGCAGTGCCCAGGACAGGGGAGCTTTCTTT.

CDR3 region: CATSDLSKAGTFF. The CDR3 DNA reads as TGTGCCACCAGTGATTTGTCTAAGGCCGGGACTTTCTTT. The rearrangement links TRBV24-1 to TRBJ1-1, with D unclear. This CDR3 is 13 amino acids long. The V and J ends lost 0 bases and 12 bases respectively, with 13 bases between them. Looked up from germline, CDR1 is KGHDR and CDR2 is SFDVKD.

V is TRBV27 and J is TRBJ2-7; perhaps TRBD1 as D (5 bases). Germline V gene sequence: CDR1 MNHEY, CDR2 SMNVEV (reference sequence). The CDR3 runs 15 residues. V was cut by 0 bases and J by 7 bases, with 16 bases left in between. CDR3 nucleotides: TGTGCCAGCAGTTTATCGAACCAGGGCGTAGGGGAGCAGTACTTC. It yields the protein CASSLSNQGVGEQYF.

The chain is built from TRBV14 and TRBJ1-1; 8 bases line up with TRBD1. CDR1 is SGHDN and CDR2 is FVKESK in the germline V gene. V gave up 2 bases and J gave up 2 bases; unmatched junction bases: 4. The CDR3 has 15 amino acids. CDR3 DNA sequence: TGTGCCAGCAGCCAAAGGACAGGGCGAAACACTGAAGCTTTCTTT. Amino acids: CASSQRTGRNTEAFF.

This clone is termed medium-sized. V and J are TRBV6-5 and TRBJ2-1, with D maybe TRBD2 (5 bases). Germline values: CDR1 MNHEY, CDR2 SVGAGI. V lost 2 bases and J 3 bases, leaving 5 bases between the germline ends. This CDR3 has 13 residues. CDR3 residues: CASSYGGYNEQFF. DNA for the CDR3: TGTGCCAGCAGTTACGGAGGCTACAATGAGCAGTTCTTC.

The rearrangement uses TRBV18 and TRBJ1-2; maybe TRBD1 (5 bases). The length of the CDR3 is 15 residues. Trimming removed 0 bases from V and 6 bases from J, with 14 bases in between. Germline V lookup: CDR1 KGHSH, CDR2 LQKENI. Here the CDR3 DNA reads TGTGCCAGCTCACCACCCGCCCGAGCAGGGAATGGCTACACCTTC. It yields the protein CASSPPARAGNGYTF. The full variable domain, completed using reference TRBV18 and TRBJ1-2, is NAGVMQNPRHLVRRRGQEARLRCSPMKGHSHVYWYRQLPEEGLKFMVYLQKENIIDESGMPKERFSAEFPKEGPSILRIQQVVRGDSAAYFCASSPPARAGNGYTFGSGTRLTVV.

The rearrangement uses TRBV5-1 and TRBJ2-7; 12 nucleotides match TRBD2. J gave up 5 bases and V 0 bases, and 0 bases lay outside the gene matches. The CDR3 spans 14 residues. Germline V gene lookup returns CDR1 SGHRS and CDR2 YFSETQ. The CDR3 nucleotides are TGCGCCAGCAGCTTGGGGACTAGCGGGGACGAGCAGTACTTC. Translating gives CASSLGTSGDEQYF.

The gene calls are TRBV12-3 or TRBV12-4 and TRBJ2-1, with D hard to call. V was shortened by 8 bases and J by 10 bases, with 15 bases between the two germline ends. The CDR3 runs to 12 residues. Written as DNA, the CDR3 is TGTGCCAGCGACATGGGCTTCGGCGAGCAGTTCTTC. Translated, it gives CASDMGFGEQFF.

The chain carries TRBV6-5 and TRBJ2-7, with 7 bases aligning to TRBD1. Germline loops: CDR1 MNHEY, CDR2 SVGAGI. J lost 5 bases, V lost 6 bases, and 7 bases had no gene match. The CDR3 spans 13 residues. The CDR3 DNA follows: TGTGCCAGCAGCCAACAGGGGATCAACGAGCAGTACTTC. This encodes CASSQQGINEQYF.

This sequence joins TRBV29-1 and TRBJ1-4; the match to TRBD1 covers 9 bases. V was clipped by 4 bases and J by 6 bases; unmatched bases: 6. CDR3 length: 14 residues. Germline loops: CDR1 SQVTM, CDR2 ANQGSEA. The CDR3 reads CSVVTGGWDEKLFF. In nucleotides, the CDR3 is TGCAGCGTTGTGACAGGGGGTTGGGATGAAAAACTGTTTTTT.

This clone is labeled medium-sized. The chain joins TRBV5-1 to TRBJ1-1; D perhaps matches TRBD1 (5 bases). CDR1 SGHRS and CDR2 YFSETQ come from the germline V gene. Deletions cut 4 bases from V and 2 bases from J, with 12 bases between. CDR3 length: 14 amino acids. Here the CDR3 DNA reads TGCGCCAGCAGCGTCTTCCAGGGCAACACTGAAGCTTTCTTT. The encoded protein is CASSVFQGNTEAFF.

This CDR3 reads CATSDSVGAEDEQFF. CDR3 coding DNA: TGTGCCACCAGTGACTCAGTAGGGGCTGAGGATGAGCAGTTCTTC. This chain links TRBV24-1 with TRBJ2-1; D possibly corresponds to TRBD1 (5 bases). Germline values: CDR1 KGHDR, CDR2 SFDVKD. The CDR3 is made up of 15 amino acids. V lost 4 bases and J 8 bases, leaving 17 bases between the germline ends.

The V and J genes are TRBV7-9 and TRBJ1-1; 7 bases align to TRBD1. V dropped 3 bases and J dropped 4; count of bases not matched to a gene: 17. CDR1 SEHNR and CDR2 FQNEAQ come from the germline V gene (reference sequence). CDR3 length: 18 residues. This CDR3 is CASSFTTGWVRSATEAFF. DNA for the CDR3: TGTGCCAGCAGCTTCACGACAGGGTGGGTTAGATCGGCCACTGAAGCTTTCTTT.

This clone has a handful of counts. The rearrangement joins TRBV3-1 (or the pseudogene TRBV3-2) to TRBJ2-5, with 7 bases fitting TRBD2. The CDR3 has 13 amino acids. CDR1 is LGHDT and CDR2 is YNNKEL in the germline V gene (reference sequence). V lost 6 bases to trimming and J lost 1 base; unmatched junction nucleotides: 2. For the CDR3, the DNA is TGTGCCAGCAGGGGGGGGAGCCAAGAGACCCAGTACTTC. The encoded protein is CASRGGSQETQYF.

The genes are TRBV2 and TRBJ1-6; no firm D call. V dropped 6 bases and J dropped 6 bases, with 15 bases sitting between them. Germline V gene data show CDR1 as SNHLY and CDR2 as FYNNEI. The CDR3 is 15 amino acids. CDR3 sequence: CASRIVGVGNSPLHF. In nucleotides, the CDR3 is TGTGCCAGCAGGATCGTCGGGGTAGGTAATTCACCCCTCCACTTT.

This clone was counted a single time. This rearrangement joins TRBV6-5 to TRBJ2-7; no clear D. Between the trimmed V and J ends, which lost 7 bases and 7 bases, there was a span of 11 bases. The CDR3 is made up of 11 amino acids. The germline gives CDR1 MNHEY, CDR2 SVGAGI. CDR3 protein: CASNTPGEQYF. The CDR3 DNA is TGTGCCAGCAACACTCCAGGAGAGCAGTACTTC.

This sequence joins TRBV2 and TRBJ2-7; 9 nucleotides line up with TRBD1. Germline V lookup: CDR1 SNHLY, CDR2 FYNNEI. Trimming at V came to 4 bases and at J to 4 bases, leaving 2 bases not matched to a gene. This CDR3 has 13 residues. The CDR3 loop is CASSGTGAYEQYF. The CDR3 DNA reads as TGTGCCAGCAGTGGGACAGGGGCATACGAGCAGTACTTC.